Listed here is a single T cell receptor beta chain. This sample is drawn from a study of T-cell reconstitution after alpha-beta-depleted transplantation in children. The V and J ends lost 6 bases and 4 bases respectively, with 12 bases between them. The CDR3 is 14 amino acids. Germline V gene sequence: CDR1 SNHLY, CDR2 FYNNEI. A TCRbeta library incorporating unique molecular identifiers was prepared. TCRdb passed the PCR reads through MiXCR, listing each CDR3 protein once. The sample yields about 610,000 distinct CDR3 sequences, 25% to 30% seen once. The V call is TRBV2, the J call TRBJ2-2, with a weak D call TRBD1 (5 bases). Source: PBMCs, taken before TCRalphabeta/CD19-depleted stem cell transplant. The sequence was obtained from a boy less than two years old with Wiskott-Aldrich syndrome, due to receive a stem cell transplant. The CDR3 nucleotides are TGTGCCAGCAGAGGAGCCAGGGTCACCGGGGAGCTGTTTTTT. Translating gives CASRGARVTGELFF.